This is a list of T cell receptor beta chains from one sample in a study of cytomegalovirus exposure and HLA in healthy donors. Sequencing used immunoSEQ multiplex PCR; TCRdb keeps in-frame clones, though not all of them. The data contain about 160,000 clones, around 88% of them singletons. Sample: PBMCs. The source is a woman between 25 and 40 years old in good health and CMV-seronegative. The CDR3 runs from the conserved cysteine through the conserved F or W. Fields, in order: clone size, J gene, V gene, D gene, CDR3 protein, CDR3 DNA. The D gene is left open where the match is weak. Some rows mark clone size as missing; the rest say once, few, many or name a class of expanded clone.

>-|TRBJ1-5|TRBV2|TRBD1
CASSKDRGSDQPQHF
TGTGCCAGCAGTAAGGACAGGGGGAGTGATCAGCCCCAGCATTTT
>-|TRBJ2-7|TRBV5-1|-
CASSSQGGHRYEQYF
TGCGCCAGCAGCTCCCAGGGCGGTCATCGTTACGAGCAGTACTTC
>-|TRBJ2-7|TRBV2|-
CASLRESSYEQYF
TGTGCCAGCCTGAGAGAGAGCTCCTACGAGCAGTACTTC
>-|TRBJ1-3|TRBV29-1|-
CSALSGNTIYF
TGCAGCGCCTTATCTGGAAACACCATATATTTT
>-|TRBJ2-1|TRBV21-1|-
CASSKSKCLPVNEQFF
TGTGCCAGCAGCAAAAGCAAGTGTTTGCCCGTCAATGAGCAGTTCTTC
>-|TRBJ2-7|TRBV5-1|TRBD2
CASSESGGHHYEQYF
TGCGCCAGCAGTGAGAGCGGGGGCCATCACTACGAGCAGTACTTC
>-|TRBJ2-3|TRBV12-5|-
CASGFGPDTQYF
TGTGCTAGTGGTTTCGGTCCAGATACGCAGTATTTT
>-|TRBJ2-1|TRBV7-8|TRBD2
CASSPGLAGAPQFF
TGTGCCAGCAGCCCAGGACTAGCGGGGGCCCCGCAGTTCTTC
>few|TRBJ2-2|TRBV29-1|TRBD1
CSTRTGVNTGELFF
TGCAGCACACGGACAGGGGTAAACACCGGGGAGCTGTTTTTT
>-|TRBJ2-1|TRBV19|-
CASSIDHSLYNEQFF
TGTGCCAGTAGTATAGATCACTCCCTCTACAATGAGCAGTTCTTC
>-|TRBJ2-7|TRBV29-1|-
CSAVGGEDYEQYF
TGCAGCGCGGTTGGGGGTGAGGACTACGAGCAGTACTTC